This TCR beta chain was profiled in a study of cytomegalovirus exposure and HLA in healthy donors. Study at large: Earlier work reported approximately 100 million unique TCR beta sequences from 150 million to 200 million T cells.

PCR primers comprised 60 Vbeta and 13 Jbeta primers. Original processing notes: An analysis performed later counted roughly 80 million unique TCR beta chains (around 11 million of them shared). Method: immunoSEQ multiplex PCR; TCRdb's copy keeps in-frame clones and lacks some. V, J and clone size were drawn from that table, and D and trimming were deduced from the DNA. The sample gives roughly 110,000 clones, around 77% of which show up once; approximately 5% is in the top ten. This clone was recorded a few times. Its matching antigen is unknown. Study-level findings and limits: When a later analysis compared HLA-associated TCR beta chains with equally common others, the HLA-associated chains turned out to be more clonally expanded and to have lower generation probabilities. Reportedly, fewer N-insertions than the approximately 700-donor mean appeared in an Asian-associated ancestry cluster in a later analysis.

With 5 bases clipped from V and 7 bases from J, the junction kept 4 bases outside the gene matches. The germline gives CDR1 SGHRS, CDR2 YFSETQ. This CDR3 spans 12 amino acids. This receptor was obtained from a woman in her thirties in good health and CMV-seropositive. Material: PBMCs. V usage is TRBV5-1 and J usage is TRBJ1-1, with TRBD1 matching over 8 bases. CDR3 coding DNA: TGCGCCAGCAGATATGGACAGGGTGAAGCTTTCTTT. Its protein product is CASRYGQGEAFF.